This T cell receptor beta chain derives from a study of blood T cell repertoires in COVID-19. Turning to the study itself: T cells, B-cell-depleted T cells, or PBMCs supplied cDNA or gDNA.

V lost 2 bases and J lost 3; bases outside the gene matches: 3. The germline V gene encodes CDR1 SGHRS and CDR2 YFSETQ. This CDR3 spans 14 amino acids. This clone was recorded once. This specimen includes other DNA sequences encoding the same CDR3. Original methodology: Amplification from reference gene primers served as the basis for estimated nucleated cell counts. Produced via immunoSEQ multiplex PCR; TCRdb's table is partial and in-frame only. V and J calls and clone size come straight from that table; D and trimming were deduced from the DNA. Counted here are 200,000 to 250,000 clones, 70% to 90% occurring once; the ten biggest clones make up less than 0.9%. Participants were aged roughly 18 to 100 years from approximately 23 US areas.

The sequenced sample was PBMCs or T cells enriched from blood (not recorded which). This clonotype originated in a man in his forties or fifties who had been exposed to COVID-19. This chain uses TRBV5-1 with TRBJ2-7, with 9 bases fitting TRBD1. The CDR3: CASSLGTGIYEQYF. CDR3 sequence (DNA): TGCGCCAGCAGCTTAGGGACAGGGATCTACGAGCAGTACTTC.